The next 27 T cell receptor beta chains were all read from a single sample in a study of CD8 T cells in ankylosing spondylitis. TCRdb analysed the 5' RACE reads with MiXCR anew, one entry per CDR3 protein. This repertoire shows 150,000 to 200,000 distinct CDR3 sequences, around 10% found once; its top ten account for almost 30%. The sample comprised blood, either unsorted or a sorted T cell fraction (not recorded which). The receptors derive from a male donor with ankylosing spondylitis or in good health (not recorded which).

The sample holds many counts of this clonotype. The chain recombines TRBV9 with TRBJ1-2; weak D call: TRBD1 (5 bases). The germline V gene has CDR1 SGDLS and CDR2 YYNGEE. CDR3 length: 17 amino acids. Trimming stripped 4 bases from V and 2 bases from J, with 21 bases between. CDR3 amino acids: CASSPNPGRNLNYGYTF. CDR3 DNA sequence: TGTGCCAGCAGCCCCAACCCGGGACGGAATCTAAACTATGGCTACACCTTC.

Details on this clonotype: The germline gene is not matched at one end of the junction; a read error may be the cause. The CDR3 here is CATSVCGMSWDNEQFF. The CDR3 coding sequence is TGTGCCACCAGCGTGTGCGGGATGTCCTGGGACAATGAGCAGTTCTTC. The chain couples TRBV9 to TRBJ2-1; maybe TRBD2 (6 bases). The CDR3 has 16 amino acids. Germline CDR1 reads SGDLS; CDR2 reads YYNGEE.

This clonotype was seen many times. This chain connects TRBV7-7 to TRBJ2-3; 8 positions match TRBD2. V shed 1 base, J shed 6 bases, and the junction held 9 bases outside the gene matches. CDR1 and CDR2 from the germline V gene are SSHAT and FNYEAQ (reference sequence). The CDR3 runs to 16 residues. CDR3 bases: TGTGCCAGCAGCTTAGGGCCGGGACTAGGATCTGATACGCAGTATTTT. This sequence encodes CASSLGPGLGSDTQYF.

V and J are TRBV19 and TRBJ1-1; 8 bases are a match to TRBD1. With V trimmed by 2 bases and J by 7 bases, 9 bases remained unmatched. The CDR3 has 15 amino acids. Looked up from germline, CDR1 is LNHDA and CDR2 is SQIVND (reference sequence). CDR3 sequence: CASSIPRTGNREAFF. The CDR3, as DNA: TGTGCCAGTAGTATACCCAGGACAGGGAACCGTGAAGCTTTCTTT.

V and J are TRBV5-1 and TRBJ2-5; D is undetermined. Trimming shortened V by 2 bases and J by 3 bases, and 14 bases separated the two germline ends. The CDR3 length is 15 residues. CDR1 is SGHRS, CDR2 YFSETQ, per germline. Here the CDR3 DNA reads TGCGCCAGCAGCTTTGCCCGCGGCAGCGAAGAGACCCAGTACTTC. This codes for CASSFARGSEETQYF.

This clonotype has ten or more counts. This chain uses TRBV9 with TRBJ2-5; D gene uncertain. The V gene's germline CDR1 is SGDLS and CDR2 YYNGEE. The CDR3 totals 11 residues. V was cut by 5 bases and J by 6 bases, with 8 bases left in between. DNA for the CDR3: TGTGCCAGCAGACCTCGGAAGACCCAGTACTTC. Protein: CASRPRKTQYF.

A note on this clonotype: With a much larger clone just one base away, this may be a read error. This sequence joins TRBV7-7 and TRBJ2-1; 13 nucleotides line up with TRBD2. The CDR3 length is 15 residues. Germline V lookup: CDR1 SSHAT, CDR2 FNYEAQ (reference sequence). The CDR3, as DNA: TGTGCCAGCAGCCAAGGACTAGCGGGAGCAAATGGGCAGTTCTTC. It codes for CASSQGLAGANGQFF. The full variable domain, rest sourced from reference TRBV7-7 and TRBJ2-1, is GAGVSQSPRYKVTKRGQDVTLRCDPISSHATLYWYQQALGQGPEFLTYFNYEAQPDKSGLPSDRFSAERPEGSISTLTIQRTEQRDSAMYRCASSQGLAGANGQFFGPGTRLTVL.

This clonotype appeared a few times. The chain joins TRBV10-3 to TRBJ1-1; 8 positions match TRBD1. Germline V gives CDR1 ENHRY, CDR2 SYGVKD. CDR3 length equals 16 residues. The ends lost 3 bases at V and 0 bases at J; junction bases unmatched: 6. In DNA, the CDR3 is TGTGCCATCAGTGATGACAGGGGTCTCATGAACACTGAAGCTTTCTTT. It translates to CAISDDRGLMNTEAFF.

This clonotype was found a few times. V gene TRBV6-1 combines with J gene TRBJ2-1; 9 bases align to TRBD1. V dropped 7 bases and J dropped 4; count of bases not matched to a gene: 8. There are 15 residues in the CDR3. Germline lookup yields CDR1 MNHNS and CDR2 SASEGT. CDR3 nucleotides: TGTGCCAGCAACCCAACAGGGGGCGATTACAATGAGCAGTTCTTC. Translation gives CASNPTGGDYNEQFF.

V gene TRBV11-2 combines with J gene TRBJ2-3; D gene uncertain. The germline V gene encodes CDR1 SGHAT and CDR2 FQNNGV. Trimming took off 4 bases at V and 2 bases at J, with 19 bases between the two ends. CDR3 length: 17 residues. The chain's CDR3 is CASSYGLIVSPTDTQYF. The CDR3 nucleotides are TGTGCCAGCAGCTACGGTTTGATAGTGTCGCCCACAGATACGCAGTATTTT.

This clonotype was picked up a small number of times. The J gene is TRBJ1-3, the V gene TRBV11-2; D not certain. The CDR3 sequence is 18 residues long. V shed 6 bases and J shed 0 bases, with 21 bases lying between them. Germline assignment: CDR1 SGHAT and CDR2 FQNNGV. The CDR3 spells CASSFPPGVGNSGNTIYF. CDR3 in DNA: TGTGCCAGCAGTTTTCCGCCCGGCGTGGGCAACTCTGGAAACACCATATATTTT.

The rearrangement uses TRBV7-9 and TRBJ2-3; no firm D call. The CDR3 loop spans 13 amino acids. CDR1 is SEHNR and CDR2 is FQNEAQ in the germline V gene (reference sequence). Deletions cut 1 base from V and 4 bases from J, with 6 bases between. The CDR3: CASSLGVADTQYF. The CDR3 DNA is TGTGCCAGCAGCTTAGGGGTGGCAGATACGCAGTATTTT. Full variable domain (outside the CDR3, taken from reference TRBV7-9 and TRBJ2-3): DTGVSQNPRHKITKRGQNVTFRCDPISEHNRLYWYRQTLGQGPEFLTYFQNEAQLEKSRLLSDRFSAERPKGSFSTLEIQRTEQGDSAMYLCASSLGVADTQYFGPGTRLTVL.

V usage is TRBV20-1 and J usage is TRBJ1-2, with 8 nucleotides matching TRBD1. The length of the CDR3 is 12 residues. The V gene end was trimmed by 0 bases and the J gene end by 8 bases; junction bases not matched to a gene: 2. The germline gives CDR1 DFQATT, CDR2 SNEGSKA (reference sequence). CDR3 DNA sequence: TGCAGTGCTAGAGACAGGGGGCGAGGCTACACCTTC. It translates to CSARDRGRGYTF.

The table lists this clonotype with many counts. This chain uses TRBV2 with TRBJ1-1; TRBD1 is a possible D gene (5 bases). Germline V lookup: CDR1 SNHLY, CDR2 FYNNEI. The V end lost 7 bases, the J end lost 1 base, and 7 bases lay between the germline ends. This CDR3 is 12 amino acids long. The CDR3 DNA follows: TGTGCCAGCATGACAGAGAACACTGAAGCTTTCTTT. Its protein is CASMTENTEAFF. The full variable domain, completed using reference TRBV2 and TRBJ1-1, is EPEVTQTPSHQVTQMGQEVILRCVPISNHLYFYWYRQILGQKVEFLVSFYNNEISEKSEIFDDQFSVERPDGSNFTLKIRSTKLEDSAMYFCASMTENTEAFFGQGTRLTVV.

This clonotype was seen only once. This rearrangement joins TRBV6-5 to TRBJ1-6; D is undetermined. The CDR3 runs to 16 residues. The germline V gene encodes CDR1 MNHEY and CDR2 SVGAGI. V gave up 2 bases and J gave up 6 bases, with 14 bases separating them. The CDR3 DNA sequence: TGTGCCAGCAGTTACCTATCGGGGTTGGGTAATTCACCCCTCCACTTT. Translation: CASSYLSGLGNSPLHF.

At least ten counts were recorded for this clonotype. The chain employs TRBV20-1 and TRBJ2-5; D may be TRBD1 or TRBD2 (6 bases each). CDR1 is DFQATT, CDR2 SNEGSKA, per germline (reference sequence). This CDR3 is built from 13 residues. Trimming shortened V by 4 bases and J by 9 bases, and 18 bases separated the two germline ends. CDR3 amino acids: CSAKGRGPGAQYF. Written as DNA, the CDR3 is TGCAGTGCTAAGGGCCGGGGGCCGGGGGCCCAGTACTTC.

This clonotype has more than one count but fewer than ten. This chain's CDR3 is CASNEAGQGVNFF. CDR3 coding DNA: TGCGCCAGCAATGAAGCGGGACAGGGGGTGAATTTCTTT. This chain links TRBV5-1 with TRBJ1-1, with 11 bases fitting TRBD1. The CDR3 consists of 13 residues. Trimming at V came to 6 bases and at J to 13 bases, leaving 11 bases not matched to a gene. CDR1 is SGHRS and CDR2 is YFSETQ in the germline V gene.

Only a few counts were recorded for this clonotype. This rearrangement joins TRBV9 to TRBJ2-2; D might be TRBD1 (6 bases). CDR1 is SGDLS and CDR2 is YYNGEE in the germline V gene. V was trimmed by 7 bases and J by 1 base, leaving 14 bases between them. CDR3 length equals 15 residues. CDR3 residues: CASGGRVGNTGELFF. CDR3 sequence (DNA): TGTGCCAGCGGGGGCCGGGTCGGGAACACCGGGGAGCTGTTTTTT. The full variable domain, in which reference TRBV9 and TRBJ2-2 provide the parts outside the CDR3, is DSGVTQTPKHLITATGQRVTLRCSPRSGDLSVYWYQQSLDQGLQFLIQYYNGEERAKGNILERFSAQQFPDLHSELNLSSLELGDSALYFCASGGRVGNTGELFFGEGSRLTVL.

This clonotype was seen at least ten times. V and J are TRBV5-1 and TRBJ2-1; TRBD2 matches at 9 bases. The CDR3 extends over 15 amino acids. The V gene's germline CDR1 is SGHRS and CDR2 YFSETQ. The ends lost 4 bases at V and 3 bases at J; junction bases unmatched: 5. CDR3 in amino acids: CASSRSGSDYNEQFF. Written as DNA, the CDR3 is TGCGCCAGCAGCCGTAGCGGGAGTGACTACAATGAGCAGTTCTTC.

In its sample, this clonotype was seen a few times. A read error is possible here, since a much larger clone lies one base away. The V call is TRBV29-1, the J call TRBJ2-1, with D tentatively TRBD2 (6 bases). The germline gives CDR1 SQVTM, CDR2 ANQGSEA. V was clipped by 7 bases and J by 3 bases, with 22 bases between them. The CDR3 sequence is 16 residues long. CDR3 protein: CSALGRQEEIYNEQFF. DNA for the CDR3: TGCAGCGCCCTGGGGAGGCAGGAGGAGATCTACAATGAGCAGTTCTTC.

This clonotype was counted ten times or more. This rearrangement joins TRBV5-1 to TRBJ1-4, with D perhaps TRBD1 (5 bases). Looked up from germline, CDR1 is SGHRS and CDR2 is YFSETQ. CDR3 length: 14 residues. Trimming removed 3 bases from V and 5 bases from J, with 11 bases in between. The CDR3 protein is CASSSGRPNEKLFF. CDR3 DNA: TGCGCCAGCAGCTCGGGACGGCCCAATGAAAAACTGTTTTTT.

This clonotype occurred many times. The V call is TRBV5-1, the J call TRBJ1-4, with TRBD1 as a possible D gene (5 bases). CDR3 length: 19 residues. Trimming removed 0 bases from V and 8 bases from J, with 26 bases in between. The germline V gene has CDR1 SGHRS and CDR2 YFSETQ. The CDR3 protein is CASSLGALLGPGAREKLFF. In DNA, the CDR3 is TGCGCCAGCAGCTTGGGGGCGCTACTTGGCCCCGGGGCTCGGGAAAAACTGTTTTTT.

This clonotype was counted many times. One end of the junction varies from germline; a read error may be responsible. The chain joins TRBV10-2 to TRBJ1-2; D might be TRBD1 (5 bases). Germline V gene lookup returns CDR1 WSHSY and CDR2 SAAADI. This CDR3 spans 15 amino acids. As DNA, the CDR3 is TGCGCCAGCAGCGAGTCGACAGAGCTTAACTATGGCTACACCTTC. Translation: CASSESTELNYGYTF.

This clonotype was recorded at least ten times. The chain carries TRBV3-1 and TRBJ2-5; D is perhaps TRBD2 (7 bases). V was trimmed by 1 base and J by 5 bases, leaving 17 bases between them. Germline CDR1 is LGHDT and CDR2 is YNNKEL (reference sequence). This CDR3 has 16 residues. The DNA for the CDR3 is TGTGCCAGCAGCCAAGTACTACGCGGGGGCGAGGAGACCCAGTACTTC. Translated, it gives CASSQVLRGGEETQYF.

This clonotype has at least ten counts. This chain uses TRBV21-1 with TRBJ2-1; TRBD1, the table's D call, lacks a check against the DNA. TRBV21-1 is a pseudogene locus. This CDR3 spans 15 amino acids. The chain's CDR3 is CASSDWTGVRDEQFF. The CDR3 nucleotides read TGTGCCAGCAGCGATTGGACAGGGGTTAGAGATGAGCAGTTCTTC.

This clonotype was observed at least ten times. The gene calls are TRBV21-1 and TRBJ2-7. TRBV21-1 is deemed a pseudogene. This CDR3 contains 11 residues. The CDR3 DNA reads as TGTGCCAGCAGCACTGACTACGAGCAGTACTTC. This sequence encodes CASSTDYEQYF.

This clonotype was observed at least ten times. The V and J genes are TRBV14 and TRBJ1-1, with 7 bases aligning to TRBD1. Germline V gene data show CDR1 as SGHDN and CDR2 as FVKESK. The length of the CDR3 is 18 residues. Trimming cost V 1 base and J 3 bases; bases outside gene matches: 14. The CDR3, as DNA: TGTGCCAGCAGCCAAGGTCGCCAGAGACAGGGTAAGGACACTGAAGCTTTCTTT. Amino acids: CASSQGRQRQGKDTEAFF.